The clone carrying this T cell receptor (beta chain) was seen a handful of times. Its antigen is unidentified. These data come from a study of shared clonotypes between healthy human individuals. Study-level results: Clonotype sharing among donors likely depends on sequencing depth.

Germline CDR1 is WSHSY and CDR2 is SAAADI. This CDR3 is built from 14 residues. V lost 8 bases and J lost 7, with 18 bases in between. Using immunoSEQ multiplex PCR, the repertoire was profiled, and TCRdb retains in-frame clones only, with some absent. The sample has about 1.5 million clones; roughly 96% are singletons. The chain carries TRBV10-2 and TRBJ1-5; a possible D gene is TRBD1 (6 bases). The receptor's source is a man younger than 40 in good health. The sample comprised naive CD4+ T cells sorted from blood. The subset: CD45RA+ positively selected. The CDR3 sequence is CASGAGASWQPQHF. DNA for the CDR3: TGCGCCAGCGGTGCGGGGGCGAGTTGGCAGCCCCAGCATTTT.